The 26 T cell receptor beta chains presented below share a single source sample, sequenced in a study of blood T cell repertoires in COVID-19. Generated by immunoSEQ multiplex PCR, the TCRdb table keeps only in-frame clones and is missing some. The sample includes about 93,000 clones, 90% seen only once; the top ten take about 1.5%. Sequencing input: peripheral blood. The source of these receptors is a human donor with active COVID-19. The donor label of this sample is uncertain.

This clone was detected once. The V call is TRBV7-8, the J call TRBJ2-7; perhaps TRBD2 as D (6 bases). CDR1 and CDR2 (germline): SGHVS, FQNEAQ. The CDR3 sequence is 14 residues long. The V gene lost 5 bases and the J gene lost 5 bases, with 16 bases spanning the gap. The CDR3, as DNA: TGTGCCAGCAGCACGAGGGACGGGGAGGACGAGCAGTACTTC. Its translation is CASSTRDGEDEQYF.

This sequence joins TRBV28 and TRBJ2-3; tentative D call: TRBD2 (7 bases). CDR1 MDHEN and CDR2 SYDVKM come from the germline V gene. The V end lost 5 bases, the J end lost 2 bases, and 17 bases lay between the germline ends. The CDR3 is 16 residues long. CDR3 DNA: TGTGCCAGCAGTCCGGGGCGGGGGCCGTTCACAGATACGCAGTATTTT. Translated: CASSPGRGPFTDTQYF.

This clone was counted a single time. The chain combines TRBV3-1 (or the pseudogene TRBV3-2) with TRBJ1-1; D is perhaps TRBD1 (6 bases). The CDR3 runs to 17 residues. The V and J ends lost 2 bases and 1 base respectively, with 17 bases between them. Germline V gene sequence: CDR1 LGHDT, CDR2 YNNKEL (reference sequence). The CDR3 region has the DNA TGTGCCAGCAGCCAAACCTCCTCGGACAGCTCGAACACTGAAGCTTTCTTT. It encodes CASSQTSSDSSNTEAFF.

The rearrangement joins TRBV5-6 to TRBJ1-4; 10 bases match TRBD1. The CDR3 runs to 15 residues. V was clipped by 4 bases and J by 7 bases; unmatched bases: 7. From germline, CDR1 is SGHDT and CDR2 YYEEEE. In DNA, the CDR3 is TGTGCCAGCAGCCGACAGGGACAGGGGAGTGAAAAACTGTTTTTT. Amino acid sequence: CASSRQGQGSEKLFF.

This rearrangement joins TRBV11-2 to TRBJ1-1; a weak D match, TRBD1 (6 bases). From germline, CDR1 is SGHAT and CDR2 FQNNGV. This CDR3 comprises 14 residues. V was trimmed by 2 bases and J by 5 bases, leaving 12 bases between them. This chain's CDR3 is CASSLWTDGTEAFF. The CDR3 region has the DNA TGTGCCAGCAGCTTATGGACAGATGGAACTGAAGCTTTCTTT.

The V and J genes are TRBV5-4 and TRBJ1-2, with 7 nucleotides matching TRBD1. In germline, CDR1 is SGHNT, CDR2 YYREEE (reference sequence). The CDR3 runs to 15 residues. V shed 5 bases and J 3 bases; nucleotides not matched to a gene: 10. CDR3 amino acids: CASSRRRGPDYGYTF. DNA for the CDR3: TGTGCCAGCAGTAGGCGGAGGGGGCCGGACTATGGCTACACCTTC.

The chain couples TRBV28 to TRBJ2-7, with TRBD1 as a possible D gene (5 bases). V lost 2 bases and J 2 bases, leaving 10 bases between the germline ends. CDR3 length equals 14 residues. CDR1 and CDR2 (germline): MDHEN, SYDVKM. The CDR3: CASSLRQSPYEQYF. The CDR3 DNA follows: TGTGCCAGCAGTTTAAGACAGTCCCCCTACGAGCAGTACTTC.

The gene calls are TRBV4-1 and TRBJ2-4; 9 positions agree with TRBD1. Per germline, CDR1 MGHRA and CDR2 YSYEKL. The ends lost 3 bases at V and 2 bases at J; junction bases unmatched: 2. The CDR3 runs to 15 residues. CDR3 amino acids: CASSHDRGTKNIQYF. The DNA of the CDR3 is TGCGCCAGCAGCCATGACAGGGGGACCAAAAACATTCAGTACTTC.

The rearrangement joins TRBV5-5 to TRBJ1-2; a weak D match, TRBD1 (6 bases). V was trimmed by 1 base and J by 8 bases, leaving 12 bases between them. Germline lookup yields CDR1 SGHKS and CDR2 YYEKEE (reference sequence). The CDR3 spans 13 residues. CDR3 DNA sequence: TGTGCCAGCAGCTTGTCGGGGGGGCTCGGCTACACCTTC. Translating gives CASSLSGGLGYTF.

The chain is built from TRBV6-5 and TRBJ1-1, with D perhaps matching TRBD1 (6 bases). This CDR3 contains 13 residues. V lost 5 bases to trimming and J lost 3 bases, with 10 bases between them. Germline V gene lookup returns CDR1 MNHEY and CDR2 SVGAGI. DNA for the CDR3: TGTGCCAGCAGTAGGACAGCGGACACTGAAGCTTTCTTT. Amino acid sequence: CASSRTADTEAFF.

This clone was recorded only once. V and J are TRBV6-5 and TRBJ1-6, with a tentative D call TRBD1 (5 bases). The CDR3 has 14 amino acids. V was cut by 4 bases and J by 7 bases, with 11 bases left in between. Germline CDR1 and CDR2: MNHEY and SVGAGI. The CDR3 DNA reads TGTGCCAGCAGTTCAGGGTTGGGAAATTCACCCCTCCACTTT. It is translated as CASSSGLGNSPLHF.

This rearrangement joins TRBV5-1 to TRBJ2-3, with D possibly being TRBD2 (6 bases). Looked up from germline, CDR1 is SGHRS and CDR2 is YFSETQ. The CDR3 extends over 16 amino acids. V was trimmed by 4 bases and J by 1 base, leaving 16 bases between them. The CDR3 loop reads CASSPGLKGGTDTQYF. CDR3 in DNA: TGCGCCAGCAGCCCGGGACTTAAAGGGGGCACAGATACGCAGTATTTT.

The gene calls are TRBV19 and TRBJ2-3, with D perhaps matching TRBD1 (6 bases). The germline V gene has CDR1 LNHDA and CDR2 SQIVND (reference sequence). The CDR3 covers 14 residues. V lost 1 base and J 2 bases, leaving 7 bases between the germline ends. The CDR3 region is CASSIGDNTDTQYF. For the CDR3, the DNA is TGTGCCAGTAGTATAGGGGACAACACAGATACGCAGTATTTT.

The gene calls are TRBV2 and TRBJ1-2; D unclear. Between the trimmed V and J ends, which lost 0 bases and 5 bases, there was a span of 7 bases. There are 13 residues in the CDR3. Looked up from germline, CDR1 is SNHLY and CDR2 is FYNNEI. CDR3 in amino acids: CASSEADKYGYTF. The CDR3 nucleotides read TGTGCCAGCAGTGAAGCCGACAAGTATGGCTACACCTTC.

The gene calls are TRBV5-1 and TRBJ2-7, with TRBD1 matching 8 bases. This CDR3 spans 14 amino acids. Germline trimming cut 4 bases from V and 3 bases from J; bases unmatched to any gene: 6. Germline V gene data show CDR1 as SGHRS and CDR2 as YFSETQ. The CDR3 region is CASSPTGADYEQYF. The CDR3 DNA is TGCGCCAGCAGCCCGACAGGGGCAGACTACGAGCAGTACTTC.

The chain combines TRBV5-1 with TRBJ2-5, with D maybe TRBD2 (6 bases). The V gene's germline CDR1 is SGHRS and CDR2 YFSETQ. The V and J ends lost 4 bases and 4 bases respectively, with 17 bases between them. The CDR3 runs 15 residues. The CDR3 nucleotides read TGCGCCAGCAGCCCGACGGGACTTATGGGAGAGACCCAGTACTTC. This encodes CASSPTGLMGETQYF.

The chain combines TRBV18 with TRBJ1-2; 12 bases are shared with TRBD1. With V trimmed by 3 bases and J by 4 bases, 6 bases remained unmatched. CDR1 and CDR2 from the germline V gene are KGHSH and LQKENI. The CDR3 runs 16 residues. The CDR3 reads CASSPNTGQGAYGYTF. The DNA of the CDR3 is TGTGCCAGCTCACCTAACACGGGACAGGGGGCCTATGGCTACACCTTC.

The chain carries TRBV5-4 and TRBJ2-7; D is possibly TRBD2 (5 bases). Per the germline V gene, CDR1 is SGHNT and CDR2 is YYREEE (reference sequence). V gave up 9 bases and J gave up 5 bases, with 12 bases separating them. This CDR3 is 11 amino acids long. CDR3 residues: CATTAGNEQYF. CDR3 coding DNA: TGTGCCACAACGGCCGGGAACGAGCAGTACTTC. The full variable domain, completed using reference TRBV5-4 and TRBJ2-7, is ETGVTQSPTHLIKTRGQQVTLRCSSQSGHNTVSWYQQALGQGPQFIFQYYREEENGRGNFPPRFSGLQFPNYSSELNVNALELDDSALYLCATTAGNEQYFGPGTRLTVT.

The chain couples TRBV7-2 to TRBJ1-4; TRBD1 might be the D (6 bases). There are 17 residues in the CDR3. Germline-derived CDR1 and CDR2 are SGHTA and FQGNSA. Trimming removed 2 bases from V and 0 bases from J, with 13 bases in between. The DNA of the CDR3 is TGTGCCAGCAGCTTACAATCCCGGACAGCAACTAATGAAAAACTGTTTTTT. Translating gives CASSLQSRTATNEKLFF.

J is TRBJ1-2 and V is TRBV28, with 12 positions matching TRBD1. From germline, CDR1 is MDHEN and CDR2 SYDVKM. The J segment lost 4 bases and the V segment lost 5 bases, leaving 11 bases of the junction unmatched. The CDR3 has 17 residues. The CDR3 is CASSLTPGQGAGYGYTF. The CDR3 nucleotides are TGTGCCAGCAGTCTCACTCCGGGACAGGGGGCGGGCTATGGCTACACCTTC.

In this sample, this clone turned up once. The chain is built from TRBV13 and TRBJ2-3; 8 bases are a match to TRBD2. The CDR3 is 16 amino acids. V trimming: 2 bases; J trimming: 2 bases; junction bases outside the gene matches: 6. Germline lookup yields CDR1 PRHDT and CDR2 FYEKMQ (reference sequence). Here the CDR3 DNA reads TGTGCCAGCAGCTTAACAGAGCGGGGGTACACAGATACGCAGTATTTT. Translating it yields CASSLTERGYTDTQYF. Based on the CDR3 plus reference TRBV13 and TRBJ2-3, the full variable domain is AAGVIQSPRHLIKEKRETATLKCYPIPRHDTVYWYQQGPGQDPQFLISFYEKMQSDKGSIPDRFSAQQFSDYHSELNMSSLELGDSALYFCASSLTERGYTDTQYFGPGTRLTVL.

The chain carries TRBV3-1 (or the pseudogene TRBV3-2) and TRBJ2-7; 9 bases agree with TRBD2. The CDR3 spans 16 residues. In germline, CDR1 is LGHDT, CDR2 YNNKEL (reference sequence). With 3 bases clipped from V and 3 bases from J, the junction kept 9 bases outside the gene matches. CDR3 region: CASSHPSGAGNYEQYF. The CDR3 nucleotides are TGTGCCAGCAGCCATCCTAGCGGGGCGGGAAACTACGAGCAGTACTTC.

The chain uses TRBV3-1 (or the pseudogene TRBV3-2) and TRBJ2-5, with a tentative D call TRBD2 (5 bases). Per the germline V gene, CDR1 is LGHDT and CDR2 is YNNKEL (reference sequence). The CDR3 spans 17 residues. V lost 4 bases to trimming and J lost 0 bases, with 18 bases between them. CDR3 in DNA: TGTGCCAGCAGCCGCCTTCCCGGGAAATCATACCAAGAGACCCAGTACTTC. It specifies CASSRLPGKSYQETQYF.

The chain recombines TRBV9 with TRBJ1-5; 7 positions agree with TRBD1. Germline V gene sequence: CDR1 SGDLS, CDR2 YYNGEE. The CDR3 sequence is 19 residues long. Trimming at V came to 5 bases and at J to 0 bases, leaving 17 bases not matched to a gene. The CDR3 nucleotides are TGTGCCAGCAGGGAATCCGGGGACAGAGATGGGGGTAGCAATCAGCCCCAGCATTTT. It translates to CASRESGDRDGGSNQPQHF.

The chain is built from TRBV7-9 and TRBJ2-3; 8 bases are shared with TRBD2. V lost 0 bases, J lost 2 bases, and 10 bases stayed unmatched. The V gene's germline CDR1 is SEHNR and CDR2 FQNEAQ (reference sequence). This CDR3 is built from 18 residues. The CDR3 DNA reads TGTGCCAGCAGCTTAGCGGGTAGCGGGACTGCTCACACAGATACGCAGTATTTT. Translated: CASSLAGSGTAHTDTQYF. The full variable domain, with the rest looked up from reference TRBV7-9 and TRBJ2-3, is DTGVSQNPRHKITKRGQNVTFRCDPISEHNRLYWYRQTLGQGPEFLTYFQNEAQLEKSRLLSDRFSAERPKGSFSTLEIQRTEQGDSAMYLCASSLAGSGTAHTDTQYFGPGTRLTVL.

In this sample, this clone turned up once. The rearrangement links TRBV6-2 or TRBV6-3 to TRBJ2-6; tentative D call: TRBD1 (6 bases). Germline assignment: CDR1 MNHEY and CDR2 SVGEGT. This CDR3 comprises 15 residues. V gave up 5 bases and J gave up 0 bases, with 8 bases separating them. The CDR3 region has the DNA TGTGCCAGCAGTACACAGGGCTCTGGGGCCAACGTCCTGACTTTC. Its protein product is CASSTQGSGANVLTF.